This T cell receptor (beta chain) was captured in a study of T cells in Graves' hyperthyroidism and ophthalmopathy (dated by TCRdb to between 2018 and 2020). Background for the entire study: TCR V-J signatures able to tell the groups apart were searched for in a discovery cohort of 90 to 100 patients, of whom 43 had Graves' ophthalmopathy and around 57 had stable Graves' hyperthyroidism. Prospective prediction of ophthalmopathy was tested in an independent validation cohort of fewer than 20 hyperthyroidism patients and 17 patients who later progressed to ophthalmopathy. The 80 to 100 discovery patients were randomly divided into training and test sets at a 7:3 ratio. Thyroid tissue and blood T-cell repertoires from roughly six Graves' hyperthyroidism patients were also compared in the study. Following sampling, methimazole starting at 30 mg daily was given to hyperthyroidism patients, and high-dose intravenous methylprednisolone was given to ophthalmopathy patients. The paper describes TCR Vbeta CDR3 sequencing of 140 or so peripheral blood samples, made up of approximately 40 ophthalmopathy patients, around 78 hyperthyroidism patients and 17 progressor patients.

Points the paper makes about the study in general: Most expanded thyroid clonotypes (frequency above 0.001) were also found in blood, which suggests that blood repertoires may mirror thyroid immune responses. No statistical method was used to set the sample size in advance, and investigators knew the group allocation. During validation, the model predicted progression to ophthalmopathy a median of roughly six months ahead of onset, with roughly 65% sensitivity and roughly 72% specificity. A model built on a 13 V-J signature distinguished ophthalmopathy from stable hyperthyroidism, reaching around 87% sensitivity and around 81% specificity in cross-validation and 80%/75% in testing.

Stable Graves' hyperthyroidism was defined as no progression to ophthalmopathy during 18 months of follow-up. Hyperthyroidism patients were aged 18 to 65 years and newly diagnosed, with disease duration of less than 2 months. Patients with uncontrolled infections, other autoimmune diseases, pregnancy or lactation were excluded. Diagnoses were based on clinical symptoms, serum thyroxine and TRAb, thyroid ultrasound and orbital computed tomography. Total RNA was extracted with Trizol reagent, and quality was checked on an Agilent 2100 Bioanalyzer. This clonotype was counted many times. Its antigen has not been determined. Base qualities are missing; no much larger clone stands one base away. Amplification of TCR beta CDR3 regions was carried out from RNA transcripts. The TCR CDR3 was subjected to a first round of RT-PCR using the HTBI primer set and the Qiagen OneStep RT-PCR kit. Libraries were constructed in a second round of multiplex PCR, after which size selection and purification were carried out. The libraries were sequenced on an Illumina HiSeq2000 using paired-end 100 bp reads. The study's processing was this. SOAPnuke was used to process the raw data, with reads discarded if the reads contained adapters or uncalled bases, had a mean Phred below 15, or lacked an exact constant-primer or identifier match. High-quality paired reads were merged using COPE v1.2.5, and each unique nucleotide sequence was defined as a clonotype. MiTCR v1.1 was used to align the clonotypes against IMGT TRBV, TRBD and TRBJ reference segments. The analysis included only V-J combinations with a frequency above 0.0001, which together covered approximately 99% of the repertoires. The TCS score was defined as the ratio of F50 (clonal expansion) to E x V (chaos), calculated using BLOSUM62-based TCRdist between CDR3 peptides within each V-J. Welch's t-statistics and random forest reduced 514 V-J features to 10 to 15, which were used in a naive Bayes classifier (R e1071). TCRdb's own reprocessing of the public reads used fastp at Q25 and MiXCR and kept productive beta chains. For every CDR3 protein sequence, its rows merge into one entry that carries the most common genes and DNA. It is TCRdb's table, rather than the study itself, that gives the V and J calls and clone size. A total of approximately 560,000 distinct CDR3 sequences appear in this sample, around 42% of them only once. Just under 8.5% of the sample is held by the ten biggest clonotypes.

The sequence was collected from a woman aged 18-35 years with Graves' hyperthyroidism. Donor details come from another sample of the same person, matched by shared clones. Input material: peripheral blood or thyroid tissue (not recorded which).

The CDR3 amino acid sequence is: CASSLQGSEAFF. The nucleotide sequence is given as TGTGCCAGCAGCTTACAGGGGAGTGAAGCTTTCTTT. Recombination joined TRBV7-8 with TRBJ1-1; TRBD1 is a weak D gene call, 6 bases matching. The CDR3 holds 12 amino acids from the cysteine to the phenylalanine. Only the CDR3 region is kept as DNA, spanning 36 bases read in frame from base 1. In the germline V gene, CDR1 corresponds to SGHVS and CDR2 to FQNEAQ. Cut back by 2 bases and 7 bases, the V and J ends lie 8 bases apart.